A single TCR beta chain is shown here with its context. Profiled with immunoSEQ multiplex PCR; TCRdb holds only in-frame clones, not every one. The sample shows 150,000 or so clones, under 95% of them seen only once. This sample is part of a study of control samples from healthy donors and cancer patients. This CDR3 contains 14 residues. V dropped 4 bases and J dropped 4 bases, with 10 bases sitting between them. Germline CDR1 is SGHAT and CDR2 is FQNNGV. This TCR was sampled from a man in his late teens or twenties in good health. Sequenced: blood. The chain links TRBV11-2 to TRBJ2-2; D perhaps matches TRBD1 (6 bases). This CDR3 reads CASSSSGVTGELFF. CDR3 coding DNA: TGTGCCAGCAGCTCGTCAGGGGTCACCGGGGAGCTGTTTTTT. The whole variable domain, filled in from reference TRBV11-2 and TRBJ2-2, reads EAGVAQSPRYKIIEKRQSVAFWCNPISGHATLYWYQQILGQGPKLLIQFQNNGVVDDSQLPKDRFSAERLKGVDSTLKIQPAKLEDSAVYLCASSSSGVTGELFFGEGSRLTVL.